This T cell receptor beta chain was captured in a study of T cell responses to AZD1222 COVID-19 vaccine. Whole-study results and caveats: Donors were mostly white British, more females; clonal diversity possibly underestimated.

On this clone itself: The antigen is unknown.

With V trimmed by 5 bases and J by 4 bases, 18 bases remained unmatched. Germline V lookup: CDR1 SGHRS, CDR2 YFSETQ. The CDR3 contains 19 residues. Sequencing used immunoSEQ multiplex PCR; TCRdb keeps in-frame clones, though not all of them. This table holds 120,000 or so clones, approximately 90% found once. Here the sequenced sample was peripheral blood, taken 28 days after the second AZD1222 dose. The origin of this receptor is an adult who received the AZD1222 COVID-19 vaccine. The chain recombines TRBV5-1 with TRBJ2-5; 12 positions match TRBD2. CDR3 region: CASRSRSRRLAGGPETQYF. In DNA, the CDR3 is TGCGCCAGCAGAAGTAGGAGCCGTCGGCTAGCGGGGGGGCCAGAGACCCAGTACTTC.